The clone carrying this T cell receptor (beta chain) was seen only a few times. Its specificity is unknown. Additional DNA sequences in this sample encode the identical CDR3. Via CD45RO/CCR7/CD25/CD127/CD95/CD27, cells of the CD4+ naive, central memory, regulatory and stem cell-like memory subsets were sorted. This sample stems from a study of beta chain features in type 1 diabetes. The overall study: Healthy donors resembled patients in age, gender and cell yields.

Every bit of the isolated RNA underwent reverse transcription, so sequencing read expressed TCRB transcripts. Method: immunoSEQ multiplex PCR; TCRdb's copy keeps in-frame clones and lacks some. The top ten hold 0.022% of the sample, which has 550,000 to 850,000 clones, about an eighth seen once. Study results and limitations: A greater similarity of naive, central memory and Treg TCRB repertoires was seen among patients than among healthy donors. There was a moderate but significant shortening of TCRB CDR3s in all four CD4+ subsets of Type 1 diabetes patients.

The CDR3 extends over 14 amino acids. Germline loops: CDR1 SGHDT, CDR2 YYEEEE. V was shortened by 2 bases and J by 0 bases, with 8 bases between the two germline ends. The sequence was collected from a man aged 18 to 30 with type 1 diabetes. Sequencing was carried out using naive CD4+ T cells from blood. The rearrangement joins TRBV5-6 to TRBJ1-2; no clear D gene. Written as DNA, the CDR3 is TGTGCCAGCAGCTTTTATGGAGCTAACTATGGCTACACCTTC. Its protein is CASSFYGANYGYTF.